The clone carrying this T cell receptor beta chain was seen more than once but under ten times. The data are from a study of CD4 and CD8 cells across lung adenocarcinoma regions. The patients had localized lung adenocarcinoma, a non-small cell subtype. TCRdb called the PCR reads again in MiXCR, with one record for every CDR3 protein. This sample has 8,400 or so distinct CDR3 sequences, with over 45% found just once. The germline V gene has CDR1 SGHNT and CDR2 YENEEA. The CDR3 loop spans 19 amino acids. Deletions cut 5 bases from V and 5 bases from J, with 28 bases between. The sequenced sample consisted of CD4+ T cells from the margin of a lung tumor. V usage is TRBV11-3 and J usage is TRBJ2-1; D may be TRBD1 or TRBD2 (5 bases each). This receptor was identified in a female donor with lung adenocarcinoma. The CD4 and CD8 labels of this study may be unreliable. As DNA, the CDR3 is TGTGCCAGCAGCCCCGGGGCCGCGCGAGTCACGTCCAAACACAATGAGCAGTTCTTC. This encodes CASSPGAARVTSKHNEQFF.